The T cell receptor (beta chain) described here comes from a study of T cell changes during pregnancy in multiple sclerosis (dated by TCRdb to about 2019). The study in broad terms: The study examined how the T cell repertoire changed over the course of pregnancy in women with multiple sclerosis.

The method behind the library was the immunoSEQ multiplex PCR assay. Sourced from immuneACCESS, this table was stored by TCRdb with only in-frame sequences that have V and J called. A share of the clones is absent; for the studies checked, an unresolved V gene accounts for under half, and the remainder has no known explanation. The sample has approximately 83,000 clones on record, 94% of them singletons. Jointly, the top ten make up around 2.3% of the sample. The CDR1 and CDR2 encoded by the germline V gene are MDHEN and SYDVKM. The junction shows trimming of 5 bases on V and 2 bases on J, plus 13 bases between the germline ends. The CDR3 has 14 amino acids, counting the end cysteine and phenylalanine. CDR3 DNA only is kept here, 42 bases in frame from base 1. Details on this clone: Which antigen it targets is not known. No base quality information exists; no much larger clone differs at one position.

The sequence came from a female donor with multiple sclerosis, enrolled in a pregnancy study. Here the chain combines TRBV28 and TRBJ2-7, and TRBD2 may be the D gene, going by 5 matching bases. The specimen was peripheral blood, collected in the third trimester of pregnancy. At the DNA level, the sequence is TGTGCCAGCAGTCGGTGGGGAGAAGCCTACGAGCAGTACTTC. It translates to CASSRWGEAYEQYF.